The 23 T cell receptor beta chains below all came from one sample that was sequenced in a study of T cells in Graves' hyperthyroidism and ophthalmopathy. Amplified TCR beta CDR3 regions derived from RNA transcripts. TCR CDR3 regions were first amplified by RT-PCR with HTBI primers. A single record per CDR3 protein comes from TCRdb applying MiXCR to the multiplex PCR reads. Counted here are hundreds of thousands of distinct CDR3 sequences, around 15% occurring once; the ten biggest clones make up under 15%. Specimen: blood. These receptor sequences come from a man aged 18 to 30 with Graves' ophthalmopathy.

This clonotype occurred many times. This sequence joins TRBV20-1 and TRBJ2-3, with 7 nucleotides matching TRBD2. Trimming cost V 3 bases and J 1 base; bases outside gene matches: 10. The CDR3 has 16 residues. The germline CDR1 and CDR2 sequences are DFQATT and SNEGSKA (reference sequence). CDR3 loop: CSASYGGMSGTDTQYF. DNA of the CDR3: TGCAGTGCTAGTTACGGGGGGATGTCTGGCACAGATACGCAGTATTTT.

This clonotype was observed many times. The V and J genes are TRBV3-1 and TRBJ1-2; TRBD1 agrees at 7 bases. The V segment lost 7 bases and the J segment 4 bases; nucleotides outside the gene matches: 12. Germline loops: CDR1 LGHDT, CDR2 YNNKEL (reference sequence). The CDR3 sequence is 15 residues long. This CDR3 is CASTSYRGPIYGYTF. The CDR3 nucleotides read TGTGCCAGCACGAGTTACAGGGGCCCGATCTATGGCTACACCTTC.

This clonotype came up many times. The rearrangement links TRBV20-1 to TRBJ2-2, with TRBD2 identical over 9 bases. CDR3 length equals 15 residues. With 0 bases clipped from V and 7 bases from J, the junction kept 6 bases outside the gene matches. Germline values: CDR1 DFQATT, CDR2 SNEGSKA (reference sequence). The CDR3 DNA reads as TGCAGTGCTAGAGATCCTAGCGGGAAAGTCGGGGAGCTGTTTTTT. Translated, it gives CSARDPSGKVGELFF.

The chain employs TRBV7-2 and TRBJ2-5; 7 bases match TRBD1. Trimming cost V 5 bases and J 2 bases; bases outside gene matches: 5. The CDR3 consists of 14 residues. CDR1 and CDR2 from the germline V gene are SGHTA and FQGNSA. CDR3 sequence reads: CASSPGTVQETQYF. The CDR3, as DNA: TGTGCCAGCAGCCCCGGGACAGTTCAAGAGACCCAGTACTTC.

This clonotype was found many times. V usage is TRBV3-1 and J usage is TRBJ2-7; either TRBD1 or TRBD2 may supply D (5 bases each). Trimming stripped 1 base from V and 4 bases from J, with 14 bases between. The CDR3 is 15 amino acids. CDR1 and CDR2 from the germline V gene are LGHDT and YNNKEL (reference sequence). CDR3 sequence reads: CASSQVSGASYEQYF. The CDR3 DNA reads TGTGCCAGCAGCCAAGTTTCCGGGGCCTCTTACGAGCAGTACTTC.

In this sample, this clonotype turned up many times. This chain links TRBV5-8 with TRBJ2-1, with D tentatively TRBD1 (6 bases). Germline CDR1 and CDR2: SGHTS and YDEGEE. The germline V and J ends were trimmed by 4 bases and 0 bases, with 11 bases remaining between them. This CDR3 is built from 15 residues. CDR3 protein: CASSPTGVSYNEQFF. Here the CDR3 DNA reads TGTGCCAGCAGCCCGACAGGAGTCTCCTACAATGAGCAGTTCTTC.

V and J are TRBV19 and TRBJ2-2, with D uncertain. The germline CDR1 and CDR2 sequences are LNHDA and SQIVND (reference sequence). V gave up 3 bases and J gave up 1 base, with 12 bases separating them. CDR3 size: 16 residues. The CDR3 DNA is TGTGCCAGTAGTATGGTGTCGTCAGGGAACACCGGGGAGCTGTTTTTT. Translated: CASSMVSSGNTGELFF.

This chain links TRBV10-3 with TRBJ1-3, with 7 bases matching TRBD1. Trimming cost V 9 bases and J 2 bases; bases outside gene matches: 10. This CDR3 region has 15 residues. Germline assignment: CDR1 ENHRY and CDR2 SYGVKD. CDR3 sequence reads: CAITTGFHAGNTIYF. CDR3 DNA sequence: TGTGCCATTACGACAGGGTTTCACGCTGGAAACACCATATATTTT.

This clonotype was seen ten or more times. The chain carries TRBV3-1 and TRBJ2-7, with D possibly being TRBD2 (5 bases). The V and J ends lost 2 bases and 9 bases respectively, with 14 bases between them. The germline V gene encodes CDR1 LGHDT and CDR2 YNNKEL (reference sequence). This CDR3 is 13 amino acids long. The CDR3 reads CASSQQDLMGQYF. As DNA, the CDR3 is TGTGCCAGCAGCCAACAGGACTTAATGGGGCAGTACTTC.

This chain connects TRBV6-9 to TRBJ2-5, with 8 positions matching TRBD1. V lost 3 bases to trimming and J lost 5 bases; unmatched junction nucleotides: 11. The CDR3 runs 16 residues. Germline assignment: CDR1 MNHGY and CDR2 SVAAGI. CDR3 sequence reads: CASSYGPQGAKETQYF. CDR3 nucleotide sequence: TGTGCCAGCAGTTACGGTCCTCAGGGGGCTAAGGAGACCCAGTACTTC.

This clonotype was recorded many times. The chain links TRBV11-2 to TRBJ1-5; unclear D gene. V lost 0 bases, J lost 3 bases, and 6 bases lay in between. Looked up from germline, CDR1 is SGHAT and CDR2 is FQNNGV. The CDR3 loop spans 14 amino acids. As DNA, the CDR3 is TGTGCCAGCAGCTTAGACAACAACAATCAGCCCCAGCATTTT. It codes for CASSLDNNNQPQHF.

This clonotype was counted at least ten times. The genes are TRBV3-1 and TRBJ2-7; D is unclear. The germline CDR1 and CDR2 sequences are LGHDT and YNNKEL (reference sequence). The CDR3 has 14 amino acids. V was trimmed by 4 bases and J by 3 bases, leaving 13 bases between them. The CDR3 here is CASSRQDPNYEQYF. CDR3 sequence (DNA): TGTGCCAGCAGCCGACAAGACCCGAACTACGAGCAGTACTTC.

This chain joins TRBV7-3 and TRBJ2-1; 15 nucleotides line up with TRBD2. Germline CDR1 reads SGHTA; CDR2 reads FQGTGA. The CDR3 sequence is 18 residues long. V was clipped by 5 bases and J by 7 bases; unmatched bases: 12. Written as DNA, the CDR3 is TGTGCCAGCAGCGTAGGGAGAGGGGGACTAGCGGGGGGTAATGAGCAGTTCTTC. Its translation is CASSVGRGGLAGGNEQFF.

This clonotype was detected many times. The V and J genes are TRBV27 and TRBJ1-5, with D possibly being TRBD1 (6 bases). V gave up 3 bases and J gave up 6 bases, with 12 bases separating them. Germline CDR1 MNHEY, CDR2 SMNVEV (reference sequence). The CDR3 length is 14 residues. The CDR3 sequence is CASSFWGPGQPQHF. The CDR3 bases are TGTGCCAGCAGTTTTTGGGGGCCCGGTCAGCCCCAGCATTTT.

This clonotype came up many times. J is TRBJ2-1 and V is TRBV27; a weak D match, TRBD2 (5 bases). This CDR3 is 15 amino acids long. Germline assignment: CDR1 MNHEY and CDR2 SMNVEV (reference sequence). V lost 8 bases and J 0 bases, leaving 14 bases between the germline ends. The CDR3 spells CASGVGASSYNEQFF. The DNA for the CDR3 is TGTGCCAGCGGGGTGGGAGCGAGCTCCTACAATGAGCAGTTCTTC.

This clonotype was seen ten or more times. The V gene is TRBV29-1, the J gene TRBJ2-7; 8 bases line up with TRBD1. V gave up 6 bases and J gave up 4 bases; unmatched junction bases: 5. Germline values: CDR1 SQVTM, CDR2 ANQGSEA. The CDR3 consists of 12 residues. CDR3 loop: CSVCDRGYEQYF. As DNA, the CDR3 is TGCAGCGTGTGCGACAGGGGATACGAGCAGTACTTC.

The CDR3 sequence is CASSTMTSGGAIEETQYF. The CDR3 nucleotides read TGTGCCAGTAGTACAATGACTAGCGGGGGGGCCATTGAAGAGACCCAGTACTTC. V is TRBV19 and J is TRBJ2-5; TRBD2 aligns across 14 bases. Germline V lookup: CDR1 LNHDA, CDR2 SQIVND (reference sequence). CDR3 length: 18 residues. Trimming cost V 4 bases and J 3 bases; bases outside gene matches: 10.

This clonotype was recorded at least ten times. The rearrangement links TRBV7-8 to TRBJ2-5, with D possibly matching TRBD2 (5 bases). The CDR3 has 14 residues. Germline CDR1 SGHVS, CDR2 FQNEAQ. V shed 6 bases and J shed 1 base, with 12 bases lying between them. The CDR3 spells CASRPQEGQETQYF. For the CDR3, the DNA is TGTGCCAGCAGACCGCAAGAGGGCCAAGAGACCCAGTACTTC.

This clonotype has ten or more counts. The chain combines TRBV20-1 with TRBJ2-7; 7 nucleotides agree with TRBD1. The junction had 10 bases not matched to a gene; V was cut back by 2 bases and J by 3 bases. CDR3 length equals 15 residues. CDR1 is DFQATT and CDR2 is SNEGSKA in the germline V gene (reference sequence). The CDR3 nucleotides are TGCAGTGCTAGACCCCCGACAGGGCGCCTCTACGAGCAGTACTTC. Its protein is CSARPPTGRLYEQYF.

This clonotype has more than one count but fewer than ten. The gene calls are TRBV30 and TRBJ1-1; D is ambiguous. Germline V gives CDR1 GTSNPN, CDR2 SVGIG (reference sequence). The CDR3 spans 14 residues. Between the trimmed V and J ends, which lost 0 bases and 1 base, there was a span of 9 bases. This CDR3 reads CAWSVPPGNTEAFF. CDR3 in DNA: TGTGCCTGGAGTGTACCCCCAGGGAACACTGAAGCTTTCTTT.

This clonotype appeared many times. The genes are TRBV5-1 and TRBJ2-7; D uncertain. CDR1 and CDR2 from the germline V gene are SGHRS and YFSETQ. With 0 bases removed from V and 2 bases from J, the gap between germline ends came to 9 bases. There are 14 residues in the CDR3. The CDR3: CASSLEGSTYEQYF. The CDR3 region has the DNA TGCGCCAGCAGCTTGGAGGGCTCCACCTACGAGCAGTACTTC. Complete variable domain (other parts from reference TRBV5-1 and TRBJ2-7): KAGVTQTPRYLIKTRGQQVTLSCSPISGHRSVSWYQQTPGQGLQFLFEYFSETQRNKGNFPGRFSGRQFSNSRSEMNVSTLELGDSALYLCASSLEGSTYEQYFGPGTRLTVT.

This sequence joins TRBV24-1 and TRBJ1-4; 7 nucleotides agree with TRBD1. Germline CDR1 and CDR2: KGHDR and SFDVKD. Trimming at V came to 10 bases and at J to 8 bases, leaving 9 bases not matched to a gene. This CDR3 is built from 13 residues. The CDR3: CATLSRGREKLFF. CDR3 bases: TGTGCCACTTTGTCGAGGGGGCGAGAAAAACTGTTTTTT.

This clonotype has a count of ten or more. An end of the junction does not agree with germline; a read error may underlie this. V and J are TRBV2 and TRBJ1-2; 10 nucleotides match TRBD1. The CDR3 runs to 14 residues. From germline, CDR1 is SNHLY and CDR2 FYNNEI. CDR3 bases: TGTGCCAGCAGCGAAGACAGGGGGCCCGTCGTAGGTACCTTC. This sequence encodes CASSEDRGPVVGTF.